This T cell receptor (beta chain) was retrieved from a study of cytomegalovirus exposure and HLA in healthy donors. Study findings and constraints: 150 to 200 TCR beta chains were listed as cytomegalovirus-associated.

A remark on this clone: Antigen: not known.

13 Jbeta primers and 60 Vbeta primers were used for the PCR. Sequencing was performed with immunoSEQ multiplex PCR; in TCRdb, only in-frame clones are kept and a portion is missing. The sample records 90,000 to 100,000 clones, 78% being singletons. From germline, CDR1 is SEHNR and CDR2 FQNEAQ (reference sequence). Trimming shortened V by 5 bases and J by 2 bases, and 15 bases separated the two germline ends. The CDR3 loop spans 15 amino acids. V is TRBV7-9 and J is TRBJ2-5, with D possibly TRBD1 on 5 matching bases. The sample consisted of PBMCs. This receptor was identified in a middle-aged woman in good health and CMV-seronegative. The CDR3 sequence is CASSQASGPQETQYF. The CDR3 nucleotides read TGTGCCAGCAGCCAAGCCTCAGGGCCTCAAGAGACCCAGTACTTC. The variable domain in full, completed from reference TRBV7-9 and TRBJ2-5, reads DTGVSQNPRHKITKRGQNVTFRCDPISEHNRLYWYRQTLGQGPEFLTYFQNEAQLEKSRLLSDRFSAERPKGSFSTLEIQRTEQGDSAMYLCASSQASGPQETQYFGPGTRLLVL.